Below, 27 T cell receptor beta chains from the same sample are listed, as sequenced in a study of blood T cell repertoires in COVID-19. This table comes from immunoSEQ multiplex PCR, and its TCRdb copy is limited to in-frame clones, with some not included. This repertoire shows roughly 43,000 clones, approximately 90% found once; its top ten account for just over 15%. Sequencing was carried out using peripheral blood. These receptors all stem from a man in his sixties with active COVID-19.

This clone is a singleton in its sample. CDR3 DNA: TGTGCCAGCAGACGTACAGGCTCGTCGGGGAACACTGAAGCTTTCTTT. Protein product: CASRRTGSSGNTEAFF. This sequence joins TRBV7-2 and TRBJ1-1, with a weak D call TRBD1 (5 bases). The V gene lost 6 bases and the J gene lost 1 base, with 18 bases spanning the gap. CDR1 is SGHTA, CDR2 FQGNSA, per germline. The CDR3 extends over 16 amino acids.

This chain links TRBV6-6 with TRBJ1-2, with 11 bases aligning to TRBD1. The trim removed 4 bases at V and 4 bases at J, leaving 5 bases unmatched. Germline CDR1 MNHNY, CDR2 SVGAGI (reference sequence). The CDR3 length is 15 residues. The CDR3 DNA is TGTGCCAGCAGTTCACCCGGGACAGGGGGCTATGGCTACACCTTC. As protein: CASSSPGTGGYGYTF.

V gene TRBV2 combines with J gene TRBJ2-5; 7 bases line up with TRBD2. The V and J ends lost 3 bases and 2 bases, in that order; junction bases with no gene match: 6. Germline CDR1 is SNHLY and CDR2 is FYNNEI. There are 15 residues in the CDR3. The CDR3 sequence is CASSDGWGLQETQYF. The CDR3 DNA reads as TGTGCCAGCAGTGATGGCTGGGGACTACAAGAGACCCAGTACTTC.

This sequence joins TRBV2 and TRBJ2-1; 9 nucleotides match TRBD2. J was trimmed by 5 bases and V by 10 bases; bases with no gene match: 6. Germline V lookup: CDR1 SNHLY, CDR2 FYNNEI. This CDR3 has 13 residues. The CDR3 DNA reads TGTGCCAAGCCGGGACTAGCACACAATGAGCAGTTCTTC. The encoded protein is CAKPGLAHNEQFF.

On this clone: An end of the junction differs from the germline gene, which may be a read error. The J gene is TRBJ2-1, the V gene TRBV7-9, with D hard to call. CDR3 size: 11 residues. CDR1 is SEHNR, CDR2 FQNEAQ, per germline (reference sequence). In DNA form, the CDR3 reads TGTGCCAGCAGCTCCGACAATGAGCAGTTCTTC. Translating it yields CASSSDNEQFF.

The genes are TRBV24-1 and TRBJ2-1, with TRBD1 identical over 12 bases. Losses at the gene ends were 10 bases for V and 7 bases for J; bases not matched to a gene: 7. The CDR3 runs to 14 residues. Germline V gene sequence: CDR1 KGHDR, CDR2 SFDVKD. The DNA for the CDR3 is TGTGCCACTGCCGGGACAGGGGGCATAAATGAGCAGTTCTTC. Protein product: CATAGTGGINEQFF.

This chain links TRBV6-2 or TRBV6-3 with TRBJ2-7, with D possibly TRBD1 on 5 matching bases. Germline lookup yields CDR1 MNHEY and CDR2 SVGEGT. V gave up 2 bases and J gave up 1 base, with 15 bases separating them. CDR3 length: 16 residues. CDR3 sequence (DNA): TGTGCCAGCAGTTACAGGGGTACAATCCATTCCTACGAGCAGTACTTC. Its translation: CASSYRGTIHSYEQYF.

This chain joins TRBV5-4 and TRBJ1-1; 10 bases map to TRBD1. V gave up 4 bases and J gave up 4 bases; unmatched junction bases: 4. This CDR3 has 14 amino acids. Looked up from germline, CDR1 is SGHNT and CDR2 is YYREEE (reference sequence). The CDR3 bases are TGTGCCAGCAGCATATGGACAGGGGGCACTGAAGCTTTCTTT. The encoded protein is CASSIWTGGTEAFF. The entire variable domain, with the rest obtained from reference TRBV5-4 and TRBJ1-1, is as follows: ETGVTQSPTHLIKTRGQQVTLRCSSQSGHNTVSWYQQALGQGPQFIFQYYREEENGRGNFPPRFSGLQFPNYSSELNVNALELDDSALYLCASSIWTGGTEAFFGQGTRLTVV.

This clone came up once. The V call is TRBV27, the J call TRBJ1-5; 8 nucleotides align to TRBD1. CDR1 is MNHEY, CDR2 SMNVEV, per germline (reference sequence). This CDR3 region has 14 residues. V was pared by 8 bases and J by 3 bases, with 6 bases of the junction left unmatched. The CDR3 loop is CASGRTGYNQPQHF. In nucleotides, the CDR3 is TGTGCCAGCGGCCGGACAGGGTACAATCAGCCCCAGCATTTT.

V usage is TRBV19 and J usage is TRBJ1-5; maybe TRBD1 (5 bases). Deletions cut 5 bases from V and 7 bases from J, with 12 bases between. CDR3 length: 13 amino acids. Germline CDR1 reads LNHDA; CDR2 reads SQIVND (reference sequence). The CDR3 region is CASSRGVGQPQHF. The CDR3 nucleotides read TGTGCCAGTAGTCGGGGGGTAGGGCAGCCCCAGCATTTT.

This chain links TRBV6-5 with TRBJ2-4, with 7 bases lining up with TRBD2. Unmatched junction bases numbered 6, after V lost 6 bases and J lost 1 base. The germline gives CDR1 MNHEY, CDR2 SVGAGI. This CDR3 region has 15 residues. CDR3: CASSLGGWAKNIQYF. The CDR3 nucleotides are TGTGCCAGCAGCCTGGGGGGGTGGGCCAAAAACATTCAGTACTTC.

J is TRBJ2-7 and V is TRBV13; TRBD1 is a possible D gene (6 bases). The germline CDR1 and CDR2 sequences are PRHDT and FYEKMQ (reference sequence). Trimming took 4 bases from V and 6 from J, leaving 19 bases between them. This CDR3 spans 15 amino acids. The CDR3: CASSSLTGFWVEQYF. The CDR3 nucleotides read TGTGCCAGCAGCTCGCTAACAGGGTTTTGGGTCGAGCAGTACTTC. The variable domain in full, completed from reference TRBV13 and TRBJ2-7, reads AAGVIQSPRHLIKEKRETATLKCYPIPRHDTVYWYQQGPGQDPQFLISFYEKMQSDKGSIPDRFSAQQFSDYHSELNMSSLELGDSALYFCASSSLTGFWVEQYFGPGTRLTVT.

This chain links TRBV28 with TRBJ2-7, with D possibly matching TRBD2 (5 bases). Germline V CDR1 and CDR2: MDHEN, SYDVKM. This CDR3 is 14 amino acids long. V lost 2 bases, J lost 0 bases, and 8 bases lay in between. CDR3 in amino acids: CASSLTRSSYEQYF. The CDR3, as DNA: TGTGCCAGCAGTTTAACTAGGAGCTCCTACGAGCAGTACTTC.

The gene calls are TRBV15 and TRBJ2-5; 10 nucleotides line up with TRBD2. V shed 4 bases and J 5 bases; nucleotides not matched to a gene: 10. The CDR3 extends over 16 amino acids. Germline V gene data show CDR1 as LNHNV and CDR2 as YYDKDF (reference sequence). The CDR3 DNA reads as TGTGCCACCAGCACGAGGACTAGCGGAGGGCGGGAGACCCAGTACTTC. It specifies CATSTRTSGGRETQYF.

V and J are TRBV9 and TRBJ2-5; D remains unclear. V shed 0 bases and J shed 2 bases, with 11 bases lying between them. The CDR3 runs to 15 residues. CDR1 and CDR2 from the germline V gene are SGDLS and YYNGEE. CDR3 in DNA: TGTGCCAGCAGCGTAGGGGCTAAAGATCAAGAGACCCAGTACTTC. Protein product: CASSVGAKDQETQYF.

The rearrangement uses TRBV3-1 (or the pseudogene TRBV3-2) and TRBJ1-5, with a possible D match to TRBD1 (5 bases). The germline CDR1 and CDR2 sequences are LGHDT and YNNKEL (reference sequence). This CDR3 is built from 22 residues. V was trimmed by 0 bases and J by 0 bases, leaving 27 bases between them. The CDR3 loop is CASSQDMGFRERGAYSNQPQHF. CDR3 nucleotides: TGTGCCAGCAGCCAAGATATGGGGTTCCGGGAGAGGGGAGCATATAGCAATCAGCCCCAGCATTTT.

The chain joins TRBV19 to TRBJ1-2; 8 bases fit TRBD1. Germline trimming cut 3 bases from V and 4 bases from J; bases unmatched to any gene: 7. CDR1 is LNHDA, CDR2 SQIVND, per germline (reference sequence). The CDR3 sequence is 15 residues long. The CDR3 nucleotides are TGTGCCAGTAGTATTTGGGGACAGGCGGCCTATGGCTACACCTTC. As protein: CASSIWGQAAYGYTF.

CDR3 nucleotides: TGTGCCAGCAGCTTAAGGACTAGCGGGACCACAGATACGCAGTATTTT. Translating gives CASSLRTSGTTDTQYF. The rearrangement uses TRBV5-4 and TRBJ2-3, with 12 bases fitting TRBD2. The CDR3 covers 16 residues. Germline CDR1 and CDR2: SGHNT and YYREEE (reference sequence). The trim removed 2 bases at V and 2 bases at J, leaving 3 bases unmatched. Combining the CDR3 with reference TRBV5-4 and TRBJ2-3 gives the whole variable domain ETGVTQSPTHLIKTRGQQVTLRCSSQSGHNTVSWYQQALGQGPQFIFQYYREEENGRGNFPPRFSGLQFPNYSSELNVNALELDDSALYLCASSLRTSGTTDTQYFGPGTRLTVL.

The chain carries TRBV9 and TRBJ1-6; a possible D gene is TRBD1 (5 bases). Per the germline V gene, CDR1 is SGDLS and CDR2 is YYNGEE. Trimming left V 4 bases short and J 6 bases short, with 11 bases between. This CDR3 comprises 14 residues. The CDR3 sequence is CASSRTQGNSPLHF. The DNA for the CDR3 is TGTGCCAGCAGCCGGACGCAGGGTAATTCACCCCTCCACTTT. Drawing the rest from reference TRBV9 and TRBJ1-6, the complete variable domain is DSGVTQTPKHLITATGQRVTLRCSPRSGDLSVYWYQQSLDQGLQFLIQYYNGEERAKGNILERFSAQQFPDLHSELNLSSLELGDSALYFCASSRTQGNSPLHFGNGTRLTVT.

The rearrangement joins TRBV6-5 to TRBJ2-7; TRBD2 matches 11 bases. V trimming: 0 bases; J trimming: 2 bases; junction bases outside the gene matches: 0. The CDR3 sequence is 15 residues long. Germline-derived CDR1 and CDR2 are MNHEY and SVGAGI. CDR3 in DNA: TGTGCCAGCAGTTACTCTAGCGGGGGGGCCTACGAGCAGTACTTC. Translated, it gives CASSYSSGGAYEQYF.

The chain uses TRBV7-2 and TRBJ1-1, with 9 bases lining up with TRBD1. Germline-derived CDR1 and CDR2 are SGHTA and FQGNSA. V lost 5 bases, J lost 7 bases, and 8 bases stayed unmatched. The CDR3 runs to 14 residues. The CDR3 coding sequence is TGTGCCAGCAGCACAGGGGGCGCAAAGATTGAAGCTTTCTTT. It specifies CASSTGGAKIEAFF.

This rearrangement joins TRBV27 to TRBJ2-1, with 7 bases that match TRBD1. Germline V gene data show CDR1 as MNHEY and CDR2 as SMNVEV (reference sequence). After removal of 5 bases from V and 8 bases from J, the junction contained 3 bases not matched to a gene. The length of the CDR3 is 12 residues. CDR3 protein: CASSAQGDEQFF. The CDR3 DNA follows: TGTGCCAGCAGTGCCCAGGGGGATGAGCAGTTCTTC.

The chain has TRBV18 and TRBJ1-1; a weak D match, TRBD1 (6 bases). Trimming left V 6 bases short and J 0 bases short, with 20 bases between. This CDR3 spans 17 amino acids. Germline V gene lookup returns CDR1 KGHSH and CDR2 LQKENI. CDR3 sequence: CASSLNGGARMNTEAFF. CDR3 nucleotides: TGTGCCAGCTCTCTAAATGGGGGCGCCCGTATGAACACTGAAGCTTTCTTT.

About this clone itself: One end of the junction does not line up with germline, which may come from a read error. The CDR3 DNA follows: TGTGCCAGCAGCAAAGACCAGGGGGCCTACGAGCAGTACTTC. Translating gives CASSKDQGAYEQYF. The chain employs TRBV4-2 and TRBJ2-7; TRBD1 matches at 7 bases. CDR1 is LGHNA and CDR2 is YNFKEQ in the germline V gene. CDR3 size: 14 residues.

The rearrangement links TRBV7-2 to TRBJ2-3; a weak D match, TRBD2 (6 bases). Trimming shortened V by 1 base and J by 2 bases, and 13 bases separated the two germline ends. The germline V gene has CDR1 SGHTA and CDR2 FQGNSA. The CDR3 has 16 residues. CDR3 amino acids: CASSLEAGTFTDTQYF. The DNA of the CDR3 is TGTGCCAGCAGCTTAGAGGCCGGGACTTTCACAGATACGCAGTATTTT.

The genes are TRBV30 and TRBJ1-5; D remains unclear. V lost 0 bases to trimming and J lost 1 base, with 4 bases between them. The CDR3 sequence is 13 residues long. The germline CDR1 and CDR2 sequences are GTSNPN and SVGIG (reference sequence). In DNA, the CDR3 is TGTGCCTGGAGTGTACAGAGCAATCAGCCCCAGCATTTT. This sequence encodes CAWSVQSNQPQHF.

This clone was seen only once. The rearrangement links TRBV5-1 to TRBJ1-1; D possibly corresponds to TRBD1 (6 bases). CDR3 size: 14 residues. Germline V gene data show CDR1 as SGHRS and CDR2 as YFSETQ. Trimming removed 2 bases at V and 0 bases at J, with 8 bases between. The CDR3 DNA reads as TGCGCCAGCAGCTTACAGGGCATGAACACTGAAGCTTTCTTT. It yields the protein CASSLQGMNTEAFF.